These 21 T cell receptor beta chains originate from one sample sequenced in a study of T cell changes during pregnancy in multiple sclerosis. Sequencing used immunoSEQ multiplex PCR; TCRdb keeps in-frame clones, though not all of them. Of 30,000 to 40,000 clones detected, over 85% appear once; the ten largest clones hold 0.65% to 0.95%. Sequenced here: CD4+ T cells from peripheral blood mononuclear cells, sampled after pregnancy. These receptors all come from a female donor in good health, enrolled as a control in a pregnancy study.

The J gene is TRBJ2-1, the V gene TRBV6-5, with unresolved D. The CDR3 is 11 amino acids. Trimming removed 2 bases at V and 10 bases at J, with 6 bases between. The germline CDR1 and CDR2 sequences are MNHEY and SVGAGI. In nucleotides, the CDR3 is TGTGCCAGCAGTTACGAGGCCGAGCAGTTCTTC. Translating it yields CASSYEAEQFF.

A remark on this clone: Additional DNA sequences in this sample encode the identical CDR3. This chain links TRBV7-9 with TRBJ1-5; TRBD1 agrees at 10 bases. This CDR3 spans 15 amino acids. Trimming removed 1 base from V and 5 bases from J; junction bases left unmatched: 2. Germline V gene lookup returns CDR1 SEHNR and CDR2 FQNEAQ (reference sequence). The CDR3 DNA sequence: TGTGCCAGCAGCTTAGGGGACAGGGGCGATCAGCCCCAGCATTTT. Translating it yields CASSLGDRGDQPQHF.

This chain connects TRBV5-1 to TRBJ2-1, with 7 bases that match TRBD2. Germline trimming cut 7 bases from V and 3 bases from J; bases unmatched to any gene: 7. This CDR3 comprises 14 residues. From germline, CDR1 is SGHRS and CDR2 YFSETQ. The CDR3 DNA reads as TGCGCCAGCCGCCTCGGGGAGGGCTACAATGAGCAGTTCTTC. This gives the protein CASRLGEGYNEQFF.

By share of the sample, this clone is medium-sized. The rearrangement links TRBV10-3 to TRBJ1-5; tentative D call: TRBD1 (6 bases). The V gene's germline CDR1 is ENHRY and CDR2 SYGVKD. V lost 10 bases and J 3 bases, leaving 13 bases between the germline ends. The CDR3 covers 13 residues. The CDR3 sequence: CASSDSLNQPQHF. The CDR3 nucleotides read TGTGCCAGCTCGGACAGCCTCAATCAGCCCCAGCATTTT.

This chain links TRBV27 with TRBJ2-3; a weak D match, TRBD2 (5 bases). V lost 8 bases, J lost 6 bases, and 15 bases lay in between. This CDR3 spans 13 amino acids. From germline, CDR1 is MNHEY and CDR2 SMNVEV (reference sequence). The CDR3: CASGLRRVDTQYF. The CDR3 nucleotides read TGTGCCAGCGGACTGAGAAGGGTCGATACGCAGTATTTT.

The J gene is TRBJ1-5, the V gene TRBV30, with D unclear. The CDR3 is 12 residues long. Germline values: CDR1 GTSNPN, CDR2 SVGIG (reference sequence). The germline V and J ends were trimmed by 3 bases and 3 bases, with 6 bases remaining between them. The CDR3 sequence is CAWRGLNQPQHF. CDR3 in DNA: TGTGCCTGGAGGGGCCTCAATCAGCCCCAGCATTTT.

J is TRBJ1-1 and V is TRBV25-1; D is unclear. The germline CDR1 and CDR2 sequences are MGHDK and SYGVNS. Trimming left V 1 base short and J 1 base short, with 7 bases between. The CDR3 has 14 residues. The chain's CDR3 is CASSESGANTEAFF. For the CDR3, the DNA is TGTGCCAGCAGTGAATCTGGAGCGAACACTGAAGCTTTCTTT.

The V and J genes are TRBV4-1 and TRBJ1-5, with TRBD1 matching 7 bases. V dropped 0 bases and J dropped 3; count of bases not matched to a gene: 8. The CDR3 is 17 amino acids. The germline V gene has CDR1 MGHRA and CDR2 YSYEKL. This chain's CDR3 is CASSQDPPGQHNQPQHF. CDR3 nucleotide sequence: TGCGCCAGCAGCCAAGATCCCCCGGGACAGCACAATCAGCCCCAGCATTTT.

In this sample, this clone is medium-sized. This rearrangement joins TRBV19 to TRBJ1-2, with TRBD1 matching over 7 bases. The ends lost 1 base at V and 7 bases at J; junction bases unmatched: 9. The CDR3 is 15 amino acids. Germline V lookup: CDR1 LNHDA, CDR2 SQIVND (reference sequence). CDR3 in DNA: TGTGCCAGTAGTATAGCCCCAGGGGGGATCGGTGGCTACACCTTC. The encoded protein is CASSIAPGGIGGYTF.

CDR3 region: CASSLVGGRGTGELFF. CDR3 sequence (DNA): TGCGCCAGCAGCTTGGTGGGGGGTAGAGGCACCGGGGAGCTGTTTTTT. V gene TRBV5-1 combines with J gene TRBJ2-2, with a possible D match to TRBD2 (6 bases). The CDR3 has 16 amino acids. Germline-derived CDR1 and CDR2 are SGHRS and YFSETQ. Trimming shortened V by 0 bases and J by 4 bases, and 13 bases separated the two germline ends. Variable domain in full (rest from reference TRBV5-1 and TRBJ2-2): KAGVTQTPRYLIKTRGQQVTLSCSPISGHRSVSWYQQTPGQGLQFLFEYFSETQRNKGNFPGRFSGRQFSNSRSEMNVSTLELGDSALYLCASSLVGGRGTGELFFGEGSRLTVL.

V gene TRBV28 combines with J gene TRBJ2-7; D gene ambiguous. The CDR3 runs 15 residues. CDR1 and CDR2 (germline): MDHEN, SYDVKM. V was cut by 7 bases and J by 2 bases, with 18 bases left in between. CDR3: CASTTYSTRTYEQYF. The DNA of the CDR3 is TGTGCCAGCACCACTTACAGTACTCGGACCTACGAGCAGTACTTC.

The chain has TRBV11-2 and TRBJ2-7; 16 bases map to TRBD2. The CDR3 length is 18 residues. The J segment lost 0 bases and the V segment lost 6 bases, leaving 8 bases of the junction unmatched. The germline CDR1 and CDR2 sequences are SGHAT and FQNNGV. The CDR3 loop is CASRPSGTSGRDSYEQYF. CDR3 DNA: TGTGCCAGCAGACCCTCCGGGACTAGCGGGAGGGACTCCTACGAGCAGTACTTC.

The genes are TRBV5-1 and TRBJ2-7; weak D call: TRBD1 (6 bases). V lost 4 bases and J lost 2, with 13 bases in between. The CDR3 length is 14 residues. Germline V gene lookup returns CDR1 SGHRS and CDR2 YFSETQ. CDR3: CASSLSGQTYEQYF. The CDR3, as DNA: TGCGCCAGCAGCCTATCAGGACAGACCTACGAGCAGTACTTC.

V is TRBV28 and J is TRBJ2-1; tentative D call: TRBD1 (5 bases). CDR1 and CDR2 (germline): MDHEN, SYDVKM. The CDR3 is 13 residues long. V was pared by 3 bases and J by 15 bases, with 18 bases between. The CDR3 is CASSFKLRDSTFF. In DNA, the CDR3 is TGTGCCAGCAGTTTCAAGTTGCGCGACAGTACGTTCTTC.

The count of this clone is one. This chain joins TRBV9 and TRBJ2-5, with 12 nucleotides matching TRBD2. CDR1 and CDR2 (germline): SGDLS, YYNGEE. This CDR3 is 16 amino acids long. Germline trimming cut 3 bases from V and 5 bases from J; bases unmatched to any gene: 8. CDR3 in amino acids: CASSATGLAGLETQYF. The CDR3 DNA is TGTGCCAGCAGCGCGACCGGACTAGCGGGGTTGGAGACCCAGTACTTC. Using reference TRBV9 and TRBJ2-5 for the parts outside the CDR3, the full variable domain is DSGVTQTPKHLITATGQRVTLRCSPRSGDLSVYWYQQSLDQGLQFLIQYYNGEERAKGNILERFSAQQFPDLHSELNLSSLELGDSALYFCASSATGLAGLETQYFGPGTRLLVL.

The V call is TRBV6-6, the J call TRBJ2-2; maybe TRBD1 (6 bases). CDR1 and CDR2 from the germline V gene are MNHNY and SVGAGI (reference sequence). V gave up 7 bases and J gave up 4 bases, with 13 bases separating them. This CDR3 is 14 amino acids long. CDR3 DNA sequence: TGTGCCAGCACCCTTACAGGGTCCACCGGGGAGCTGTTTTTT. It yields the protein CASTLTGSTGELFF.

The chain uses TRBV4-1 and TRBJ1-5; D not certain. The CDR3 contains 15 residues. Trimming took 1 base from V and 0 from J, leaving 7 bases between them. Germline CDR1 and CDR2: MGHRA and YSYEKL. This CDR3 reads CASSQGFSSNQPQHF. Here the CDR3 DNA reads TGCGCCAGCAGCCAAGGTTTCAGTAGCAATCAGCCCCAGCATTTT.

The V and J genes are TRBV19 and TRBJ1-5; D is ambiguous. V was shortened by 4 bases and J by 3 bases, with 13 bases between the two germline ends. The length of the CDR3 is 15 residues. Germline CDR1 LNHDA, CDR2 SQIVND (reference sequence). CDR3 residues: CASSTTSGSNQPQHF. CDR3 DNA: TGTGCCAGTAGTACTACTTCAGGATCCAATCAGCCCCAGCATTTT.

The CDR3 reads CASSLSSSYNSPLHF. CDR3 DNA: TGTGCCAGCAGCTTGAGTAGCTCCTATAATTCACCCCTCCACTTT. The chain recombines TRBV5-5 with TRBJ1-6; no clear D gene. Germline-derived CDR1 and CDR2 are SGHKS and YYEKEE (reference sequence). The V gene lost 1 base and the J gene lost 0 bases, with 5 bases spanning the gap. CDR3 length: 15 amino acids.

The CDR3, as DNA: TGTGCCAGCAGTTTAAGCGAGGGCGGGGGCTATGGCTACACCTTC. The encoded protein is CASSLSEGGGYGYTF. V is TRBV28 and J is TRBJ1-2; a weak D match, TRBD1 (5 bases). The CDR3 has 15 residues. Germline-derived CDR1 and CDR2 are MDHEN and SYDVKM. V gave up 2 bases and J gave up 4 bases, with 14 bases separating them.

The rearrangement uses TRBV5-1 and TRBJ2-7; TRBD2 aligns across 8 bases. Germline values: CDR1 SGHRS, CDR2 YFSETQ. Trimming at V came to 5 bases and at J to 0 bases, leaving 1 base not matched to a gene. CDR3 size: 13 residues. The CDR3 spells CASRSGSSYEQYF. The CDR3, as DNA: TGCGCCAGCAGGAGCGGGAGCTCCTACGAGCAGTACTTC.